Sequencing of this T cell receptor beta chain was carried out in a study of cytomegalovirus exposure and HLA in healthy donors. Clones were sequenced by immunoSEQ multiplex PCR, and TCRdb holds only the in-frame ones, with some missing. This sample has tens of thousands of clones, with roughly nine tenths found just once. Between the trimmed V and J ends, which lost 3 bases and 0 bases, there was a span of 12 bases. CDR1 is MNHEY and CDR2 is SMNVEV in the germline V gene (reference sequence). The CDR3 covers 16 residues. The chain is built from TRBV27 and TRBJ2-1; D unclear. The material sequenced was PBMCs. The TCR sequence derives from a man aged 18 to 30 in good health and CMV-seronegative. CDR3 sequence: CASSFVQRSSYNEQFF. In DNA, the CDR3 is TGTGCCAGCAGTTTCGTTCAGAGGAGCTCCTACAATGAGCAGTTCTTC.